The 10 T cell receptor beta chains reported below all come from one sample, sequenced in a study of blood T cell repertoires in COVID-19. Some clones are missing from TCRdb's copy, which holds only in-frame ones; the method was immunoSEQ multiplex PCR. The sample holds approximately 180,000 clones, around 90% seen once. The sequencing input was peripheral blood. These receptors were obtained from a man in his fifties with acute or convalescent COVID-19.

V is TRBV11-2 and J is TRBJ1-2, with TRBD1 identical over 7 bases. The CDR3 runs 14 residues. Germline assignment: CDR1 SGHAT and CDR2 FQNNGV. V gave up 1 base and J gave up 7 bases; unmatched junction bases: 6. For the CDR3, the DNA is TGTGCCAGCAGCTTAGTCAAGGGGGCTGGTGGCTACACCTTC. It is translated as CASSLVKGAGGYTF.

V is TRBV9 and J is TRBJ1-2; 7 nucleotides align to TRBD1. Germline assignment: CDR1 SGDLS and CDR2 YYNGEE. This CDR3 is 14 amino acids long. The V gene end was trimmed by 4 bases and the J gene end by 4 bases; junction bases not matched to a gene: 7. CDR3 loop: CASSSGTVSYGYTF. As DNA, the CDR3 is TGTGCCAGCAGCTCTGGGACAGTATCCTATGGCTACACCTTC. Supplemented by reference TRBV9 and TRBJ1-2, the full variable domain reads DSGVTQTPKHLITATGQRVTLRCSPRSGDLSVYWYQQSLDQGLQFLIQYYNGEERAKGNILERFSAQQFPDLHSELNLSSLELGDSALYFCASSSGTVSYGYTFGSGTRLTVV.

The rearrangement links TRBV30 to TRBJ2-7; TRBD2 agrees at 11 bases. After removal of 2 bases from V and 2 bases from J, the junction contained 5 bases not matched to a gene. Germline CDR1 GTSNPN, CDR2 SVGIG (reference sequence). This CDR3 has 15 residues. The CDR3: CAWSSSGGTPYEQYV. CDR3 in DNA: TGTGCCTGGAGTTCTAGCGGGGGGACACCCTACGAGCAGTACGTC.

V gene TRBV9 combines with J gene TRBJ1-6; 7 bases fit TRBD1. The CDR3 runs to 15 residues. The germline V gene has CDR1 SGDLS and CDR2 YYNGEE. J gave up 6 bases and V 3 bases, and 6 bases lay outside the gene matches. CDR3 loop: CASSDQTGTNSPLHF. The CDR3 coding sequence is TGTGCCAGCAGCGACCAGACAGGGACTAATTCACCCCTCCACTTT.

This chain links TRBV30 with TRBJ1-3; the D is unclear. CDR1 and CDR2 (germline): GTSNPN, SVGIG (reference sequence). This CDR3 is built from 13 residues. V lost 5 bases and J lost 0, with 8 bases in between. The CDR3 sequence is CAWDEFSGNTIYF. CDR3 nucleotide sequence: TGTGCCTGGGACGAGTTCTCTGGAAACACCATATATTTT. The full variable domain, with the rest looked up from reference TRBV30 and TRBJ1-3, is SQTIHQWPATLVQPVGSPLSLECTVEGTSNPNLYWYRQAAGRGLQLLFYSVGIGQISSEVPQNLSASRPQDRQFILSSKKLLLSDSGFYLCAWDEFSGNTIYFGEGSWLTVV.

V and J are TRBV10-3 and TRBJ2-2, with 7 nucleotides matching TRBD1. After removal of 4 bases from V and 4 bases from J, the junction contained 6 bases not matched to a gene. Germline lookup yields CDR1 ENHRY and CDR2 SYGVKD. This CDR3 is built from 15 residues. CDR3 sequence (DNA): TGTGCCATCAGTGTAAAGACAGGGACCACCGGGGAGCTGTTTTTT. Protein: CAISVKTGTTGELFF.

The rearrangement links TRBV7-2 to TRBJ1-2, with 7 bases that match TRBD1. The CDR3 extends over 13 amino acids. With V trimmed by 7 bases and J by 2 bases, 4 bases remained unmatched. Per the germline V gene, CDR1 is SGHTA and CDR2 is FQGNSA. In DNA, the CDR3 is TGTGCCAGCACCCTGACAGGGAACTATGGCTACACCTTC. The encoded protein is CASTLTGNYGYTF. The full variable domain, in which reference TRBV7-2 and TRBJ1-2 provide the parts outside the CDR3, is GAGVSQSPSNKVTEKGKDVELRCDPISGHTALYWYRQSLGQGLEFLIYFQGNSAPDKSGLPSDRFSAERTGGSVSTLTIQRTQQEDSAVYLCASTLTGNYGYTFGSGTRLTVV.

This sequence joins TRBV6-4 and TRBJ2-7, with TRBD1 matching over 7 bases. There are 15 residues in the CDR3. CDR1 is MRHNA and CDR2 is SNTAGT in the germline V gene. Losses at the gene ends were 7 bases for V and 4 bases for J; bases not matched to a gene: 13. The CDR3 reads CASTHVGTDSYEQYV. CDR3 bases: TGTGCCAGCACCCATGTAGGGACAGATTCTTACGAGCAGTACGTC.

The rearrangement uses TRBV19 and TRBJ2-7; maybe TRBD1 (5 bases). Deletions cut 9 bases from V and 1 base from J, with 13 bases between. CDR1 and CDR2 (germline): LNHDA, SQIVND (reference sequence). CDR3 length equals 13 residues. The CDR3 region is CASDRQGSYEQYF. CDR3 DNA sequence: TGTGCCAGCGACCGCCAGGGTTCCTACGAGCAGTACTTC.

V gene TRBV7-2 combines with J gene TRBJ2-5; D is perhaps TRBD2 (6 bases). CDR3 size: 14 residues. Germline-derived CDR1 and CDR2 are SGHTA and FQGNSA. Deletions cut 5 bases from V and 3 bases from J, with 13 bases between. CDR3: CASSPGRTKETQYF. The CDR3 DNA reads as TGTGCCAGCAGCCCCGGCAGGACTAAAGAGACCCAGTACTTC.